This T cell receptor beta chain was recovered during a study of post-analysis software for immune sequencing data (dated by TCRdb to between 2014 and 2017). Turning to the overall study: Disease courses on record covered relapsing-remitting, secondary progressive and progressive-relapsing multiple sclerosis, though some patients had no subtype annotation. A subset of samples was prepared in parallel using single-end sample barcoding, then pooled and co-amplified after Illumina adapter ligation. The multiple sclerosis patient repertoires were compared with 10 to 12 previously published healthy control repertoires from donors aged roughly 6 to 27 years. Results and caveats for the whole study, not just this receptor: The control group was slightly older than the multiple sclerosis patient group. Direct clustering with F measure showed strong co-clustering of samples prepared in the same batch, prompting a batch-effect correction. Significantly lower normalized Chao1 diversity was found in multiple sclerosis patients than in controls, suggesting substantial peripheral T-cell clonal expansion. Significantly higher frequencies in patients than in controls were found for five or six TRBV segments, including TRBV5-6, TRBV5-1 and TRBV20-1.

Based on the germline V gene (reference sequence), the CDR1 and CDR2 sequences are MNHEY and SMNVEV. The cysteine opens and the phenylalanine closes a CDR3 of 15 amino acids. This entry keeps only the CDR3 DNA: 45 bases, framed from base 1. The trim is 0 bases for V and 0 bases for J, with a gap of 8 bases between the germline ends. TCR beta repertoires were profiled from peripheral blood of approximately 13 young patients with multiple sclerosis to demonstrate the VDJtools post-analysis software. The patients with multiple sclerosis were children and adolescents between roughly 6 and 15 years of age. As to this clonotype: Its specific antigen is unknown. One base away there is no much larger clone; base qualities are not given.

Library prep was done by PCR. Sequencing relied on an Illumina HiSeq 2500. To reduce PCR and sequencing biases, unique molecular identifiers were incorporated into the TCR beta cDNA libraries. Some 500,000 cDNA molecules were obtained for every 1 to 10 million input T cells, so each molecule roughly corresponded to one T cell. The patient libraries were prepared and sequenced using the same protocol as the earlier healthy control dataset. Samples belonging to the same batch were prepared together, multiplexed and sequenced on a shared HiSeq lane. The authors' analysis ran thus. Raw barcoded reads were processed with MIGEC, discarding single-read molecular identifier groups before consensus assembly and CDR3 extraction. VDJtools was used for post-analysis of the clonotype tables, with diversity normalized by down-sampling every dataset to the smallest sample size. In repertoire overlap clustering, CDR3 amino acid sequences, but not nucleotide sequences, were matched to correct batch-related cross-sample contamination. TCRdb applied fastp at Q25 and MiXCR to the public reads, then kept only in-frame beta chains. Each CDR3 protein gets just one entry, which takes the most common genes and DNA from the rows behind it. In this record, the V and J calls reflect TCRdb's handling and not the investigators' own analysis. The table for this sample lists a few hundred thousand distinct CDR3 sequences; less than 40% of them were counted only once. The ten largest make up 4% to 5.5% of the sample.

The clonotype comes from a girl aged 10 to 17 with multiple sclerosis. The receptor chain draws on TRBV27 and TRBJ1-1; no D gene can be assigned with confidence. The material sequenced was blood. The CDR3 in this case is CASSLSTQMNTEAFF. The DNA sequence follows: TGTGCCAGCAGTTTATCGACGCAGATGAACACTGAAGCTTTCTTT.